These 27 T cell receptor beta chains share one sample of origin, sequenced in a study of blood T cell repertoires in COVID-19. This table comes from immunoSEQ multiplex PCR, and its TCRdb copy is limited to in-frame clones, with some not included. The data contain about 300,000 clones, about four fifths of them singletons. The sequenced sample consisted of peripheral blood. The receptors stem from a woman between 45 and 60 years old who had recovered from COVID-19.

The chain combines TRBV7-6 with TRBJ2-1, with 7 bases that match TRBD2. The CDR3 totals 16 residues. The V and J ends lost 1 base and 5 bases, in that order; junction bases with no gene match: 8. The germline V gene encodes CDR1 SGHVS and CDR2 FNYEAQ. CDR3 DNA sequence: TGTGCCAGCAGCTTAGGGGCCCTAGCGGTAGACAATGAGCAGTTCTTC. Residues: CASSLGALAVDNEQFF.

The chain couples TRBV5-1 to TRBJ2-5, with 7 bases matching TRBD2. The CDR3 length is 14 residues. V was pared by 2 bases and J by 5 bases, with 6 bases of the junction left unmatched. Germline V gene data show CDR1 as SGHRS and CDR2 as YFSETQ. In DNA form, the CDR3 reads TGCGCCAGCAGCTTAAGGACTAGTGTTGAGACCCAGTACTTC. Translating it yields CASSLRTSVETQYF.

This clone was picked up a small number of times. This chain joins TRBV2 and TRBJ1-5; D remains unclear. V lost 6 bases to trimming and J lost 2 bases, with 11 bases between them. Germline assignment: CDR1 SNHLY and CDR2 FYNNEI. The CDR3 extends over 14 amino acids. The CDR3 is CASRVSPGNQPQHF. CDR3 nucleotide sequence: TGTGCCAGCAGGGTGTCTCCAGGCAATCAGCCCCAGCATTTT.

The chain links TRBV27 to TRBJ2-1; 16 bases are a match to TRBD2. CDR3 length: 17 amino acids. The junction had 5 bases not matched to a gene; V was cut back by 2 bases and J by 7 bases. Germline loops: CDR1 MNHEY, CDR2 SMNVEV (reference sequence). This CDR3 is CASSLLGLAGGPNEQFF. The CDR3 DNA sequence: TGTGCCAGCAGTTTACTGGGACTAGCGGGAGGGCCGAATGAGCAGTTCTTC.

On this clone itself: The junction differs from germline at one of its ends, possibly a read error. The sample holds other DNA sequences that translate to the same CDR3. The V call is TRBV5-1, the J call TRBJ2-2, with 12 bases aligning to TRBD1. This CDR3 has 15 residues. Germline V CDR1 and CDR2: SGHRS, YFSETQ. The CDR3 DNA reads as TGCGCCAGCAGCAGGGACAGGGGGCCCACCGGGGAGTTGTTTTTT. It codes for CASSRDRGPTGELFF.

V usage is TRBV19 and J usage is TRBJ1-2, with D possibly being TRBD1 (5 bases). The length of the CDR3 is 13 residues. V gave up 3 bases and J gave up 5 bases, with 10 bases separating them. Germline CDR1 LNHDA, CDR2 SQIVND (reference sequence). The CDR3 nucleotides are TGTGCCAGTAGTATGTCGGGGGGATATGGCTACACCTTC. Encoded protein: CASSMSGGYGYTF.

The chain links TRBV7-2 to TRBJ2-7; D is undetermined. Germline V CDR1 and CDR2: SGHTA, FQGNSA. Trimming pared 4 bases from V and 5 bases from J, leaving 12 bases between. The CDR3 contains 13 residues. CDR3 amino acids: CASSSPGVHEQYF. For the CDR3, the DNA is TGTGCCAGCAGCTCGCCAGGCGTCCACGAGCAGTACTTC.

This chain uses TRBV6-4 with TRBJ2-1; 8 bases are a match to TRBD2. The germline CDR1 and CDR2 sequences are MRHNA and SNTAGT. CDR3 length: 17 residues. V was clipped by 2 bases and J by 4 bases; unmatched bases: 10. The CDR3 is CASSDLAGPFGYNEQFF. The CDR3 nucleotides are TGTGCCAGCAGTGACCTAGCGGGCCCCTTTGGGTACAATGAGCAGTTCTTC.

V usage is TRBV19 and J usage is TRBJ1-1; D remains ambiguous. Germline CDR1 is LNHDA and CDR2 is SQIVND (reference sequence). V gave up 1 base and J gave up 5 bases, with 11 bases separating them. The CDR3 length is 14 residues. The chain's CDR3 is CASSIVAGRTEAFF. DNA for the CDR3: TGTGCCAGTAGTATAGTTGCAGGAAGGACTGAAGCTTTCTTT.

The rearrangement uses TRBV21-1 and TRBJ2-5; TRBD2 is the table's D call, not checked against the DNA. TRBV21-1 is shown as a pseudogene. The CDR3 is made up of 16 amino acids. Here the CDR3 reads CASRTAGELVWETQYF. In DNA form, the CDR3 reads TGTGCCAGCAGAACGGCCGGGGAGCTAGTATGGGAGACCCAGTACTTC.

The chain combines TRBV19 with TRBJ2-7; D uncertain. The CDR3 consists of 14 residues. Looked up from germline, CDR1 is LNHDA and CDR2 is SQIVND (reference sequence). V was pared by 6 bases and J by 1 base, with 13 bases between. CDR3 nucleotide sequence: TGTGCCAGTAGCCGCATGAGTTCGTCCTACGAGCAGTACTTC. It specifies CASSRMSSSYEQYF.

This chain links TRBV7-9 with TRBJ1-2; perhaps TRBD1 as D (6 bases). The V end was cut by 6 bases, the J end by 4 bases, with 9 bases between. The length of the CDR3 is 12 residues. Germline assignment: CDR1 SEHNR and CDR2 FQNEAQ (reference sequence). The CDR3 sequence: CASRQGTYGYTF. DNA of the CDR3: TGTGCCAGCAGGCAGGGGACCTATGGCTACACCTTC.

This chain uses TRBV27 with TRBJ2-5; D perhaps matches TRBD1 (6 bases). The CDR3 runs 13 residues. Between the trimmed V and J ends, which lost 6 bases and 6 bases, there was a span of 14 bases. Germline CDR1 and CDR2: MNHEY and SMNVEV (reference sequence). The chain's CDR3 is CASSRGSLKTQYF. CDR3 coding DNA: TGTGCCAGCAGCAGGGGCTCCTTAAAGACCCAGTACTTC.

V is TRBV5-5 and J is TRBJ2-1; tentative D call: TRBD1 (6 bases). V lost 3 bases and J lost 8, with 15 bases in between. This CDR3 has 14 residues. CDR1 and CDR2 (germline): SGHKS, YYEKEE (reference sequence). This CDR3 is CASSSGQPQDEQFF. The CDR3 DNA follows: TGTGCCAGCAGCTCAGGACAGCCCCAAGATGAGCAGTTCTTC.

The rearrangement links TRBV28 to TRBJ2-2; tentative D call: TRBD2 (7 bases). This CDR3 is built from 15 residues. The germline gives CDR1 MDHEN, CDR2 SYDVKM. V was cut by 3 bases and J by 3 bases, with 11 bases left in between. CDR3 region: CASSFRGADTGELFF. CDR3 sequence (DNA): TGTGCCAGCAGTTTTCGGGGGGCTGACACCGGGGAGCTGTTTTTT.

DNA of the CDR3: TGTGCCAGCAGTCCCCCGGACAGGGGAAACAATCAGCCCCAGCATTTT. This sequence encodes CASSPPDRGNNQPQHF. The gene calls are TRBV28 and TRBJ1-5; 9 bases line up with TRBD1. Germline assignment: CDR1 MDHEN and CDR2 SYDVKM. With V trimmed by 5 bases and J by 3 bases, 8 bases remained unmatched. This CDR3 is built from 16 residues. The full variable domain, rest sourced from reference TRBV28 and TRBJ1-5, is DVKVTQSSRYLVKRTGEKVFLECVQDMDHENMFWYRQDPGLGLRLIYFSYDVKMKEKGDIPEGYSVSREKKERFSLILESASTNQTSMYLCASSPPDRGNNQPQHFGDGTRLSIL.

The chain carries TRBV5-4 and TRBJ1-4, with D hard to call. This CDR3 is built from 14 residues. With 1 base removed from V and 5 bases from J, the gap between germline ends came to 9 bases. Germline V CDR1 and CDR2: SGHNT, YYREEE (reference sequence). The CDR3 bases are TGTGCCAGCAGCTTGCGGTCCAACAATGAAAAACTGTTTTTT. Residues: CASSLRSNNEKLFF.

The gene calls are TRBV27 and TRBJ2-1; 7 bases map to TRBD2. This CDR3 has 15 residues. The V and J ends lost 7 bases and 4 bases, in that order; junction bases with no gene match: 10. The germline V gene has CDR1 MNHEY and CDR2 SMNVEV (reference sequence). CDR3 residues: CASTLGGGRYNEQFF. The CDR3 coding sequence is TGTGCCAGCACCTTGGGGGGAGGGCGGTACAATGAGCAGTTCTTC.

V and J are TRBV3-1 (or the pseudogene TRBV3-2) and TRBJ2-1; 7 nucleotides align to TRBD2. There are 20 residues in the CDR3. Germline values: CDR1 LGHDT, CDR2 YNNKEL (reference sequence). V shed 0 bases and J 7 bases; nucleotides not matched to a gene: 21. CDR3 DNA sequence: TGTGCCAGCAGCCAAGATAACGCGACAGTTACCGGGACTACTTGGAATGAGCAGTTCTTC. It encodes CASSQDNATVTGTTWNEQFF.

This sequence joins TRBV27 and TRBJ2-3; TRBD2 is a possible D gene (5 bases). CDR1 is MNHEY, CDR2 SMNVEV, per germline (reference sequence). The CDR3 covers 16 residues. V lost 1 base and J 5 bases, leaving 16 bases between the germline ends. The CDR3 region is CASSLYGSREGDTQYF. In DNA, the CDR3 is TGTGCCAGCAGTTTATATGGTAGCCGAGAGGGAGATACGCAGTATTTT.

The chain employs TRBV5-1 and TRBJ2-1, with D maybe TRBD1 (6 bases). Looked up from germline, CDR1 is SGHRS and CDR2 is YFSETQ. The V and J ends lost 0 bases and 8 bases respectively, with 12 bases between them. CDR3 length: 14 amino acids. Here the CDR3 reads CASSLGGQSDEQFF. CDR3 DNA: TGCGCCAGCAGCTTGGGGGGACAATCCGATGAGCAGTTCTTC. The complete variable domain, with remaining parts taken from reference TRBV5-1 and TRBJ2-1, reads KAGVTQTPRYLIKTRGQQVTLSCSPISGHRSVSWYQQTPGQGLQFLFEYFSETQRNKGNFPGRFSGRQFSNSRSEMNVSTLELGDSALYLCASSLGGQSDEQFFGPGTRLTVL.

The CDR3 DNA is TGTGCCAGCAGTATTCTACTGAGGGGCTACACCTTC. As protein: CASSILLRGYTF. The rearrangement joins TRBV12-3 or TRBV12-4 to TRBJ1-2; D unresolved. V lost 5 bases and J 8 bases, leaving 12 bases between the germline ends. The CDR3 consists of 12 residues.

V usage is TRBV11-2 and J usage is TRBJ1-3, with D perhaps matching TRBD1 (5 bases). The CDR3 consists of 17 residues. V lost 1 base and J 4 bases, leaving 17 bases between the germline ends. The germline V gene encodes CDR1 SGHAT and CDR2 FQNNGV. CDR3 in DNA: TGTGCCAGCAGCTTAGGACCCAATACAGGAAGGGGAAACACCATATATTTT. Translating it yields CASSLGPNTGRGNTIYF.

V usage is TRBV30 and J usage is TRBJ2-1, with 9 bases matching TRBD2. V was pared by 0 bases and J by 9 bases, with 12 bases of the junction left unmatched. CDR3 length equals 16 residues. Germline V gene sequence: CDR1 GTSNPN, CDR2 SVGIG (reference sequence). The CDR3 is CAWSVRSGLARSEQFF. CDR3 nucleotide sequence: TGTGCCTGGAGTGTACGTTCGGGACTAGCAAGAAGTGAGCAGTTCTTC.

The CDR3 DNA reads as TGTGCCAGCAGCTTGGAATTTAGTGGGGCCAACGTCCTGACTTTC. Its protein is CASSLEFSGANVLTF. V gene TRBV5-4 combines with J gene TRBJ2-6; the D is unclear. The CDR3 sequence is 15 residues long. The V end was cut by 0 bases, the J end by 3 bases, with 7 bases between. Germline loops: CDR1 SGHNT, CDR2 YYREEE (reference sequence).

This clone was observed once. The chain links TRBV5-1 to TRBJ1-1, with 8 bases aligning to TRBD1. Germline V gene data show CDR1 as SGHRS and CDR2 as YFSETQ. The J segment lost 6 bases and the V segment lost 3 bases, leaving 7 bases of the junction unmatched. CDR3 length equals 14 residues. CDR3 coding DNA: TGCGCCAGCAGCTGGGGGGACAGGAAGGCTGAAGCTTTCTTT. Its translation: CASSWGDRKAEAFF. The variable domain in full, completed from reference TRBV5-1 and TRBJ1-1, reads KAGVTQTPRYLIKTRGQQVTLSCSPISGHRSVSWYQQTPGQGLQFLFEYFSETQRNKGNFPGRFSGRQFSNSRSEMNVSTLELGDSALYLCASSWGDRKAEAFFGQGTRLTVV.

Worth noting for this clone: Other nucleotide sequences in the sample specify the same CDR3. The V call is TRBV2, the J call TRBJ2-7, with D uncertain. Per germline, CDR1 SNHLY and CDR2 FYNNEI. The V and J ends lost 5 bases and 4 bases respectively, with 6 bases between them. The CDR3 totals 11 residues. CDR3: CASSSGYEQYF. The CDR3 coding sequence is TGTGCCAGCAGTTCAGGATACGAGCAGTACTTC.